The 17 T cell receptor beta chains below all came from one sample that was sequenced in a study of T-cell reconstitution after alpha-beta-depleted transplantation in children. Preparation of the TCRbeta library involved a method that used unique molecular identifiers. MiXCR, run by TCRdb on the PCR reads, gives a single entry per CDR3 protein. This sample yields 250,000 to 300,000 distinct CDR3 sequences, of which 10% are seen a single time; around 7.5% belongs to the top ten. Material: PBMCs, obtained before TCRalphabeta/CD19-depleted stem cell transplant. These receptors were taken from a boy younger than two with acute myeloid leukemia, due to receive a stem cell transplant.

This clonotype was picked up many times. The genes are TRBV27 and TRBJ1-2; the match to TRBD1 covers 8 bases. CDR1 is MNHEY and CDR2 is SMNVEV in the germline V gene (reference sequence). The CDR3 is made up of 15 amino acids. J was trimmed by 2 bases and V by 5 bases; bases with no gene match: 7. CDR3 region: CASSPRQGRNYGYTF. The CDR3 bases are TGTGCCAGCAGTCCCCGACAGGGGAGGAACTATGGCTACACCTTC.

In this sample, this clonotype turned up many times. The chain has TRBV9 and TRBJ2-1; TRBD1 agrees at 9 bases. This CDR3 spans 15 amino acids. V gave up 4 bases and J gave up 5 bases; unmatched junction bases: 7. Germline V gene sequence: CDR1 SGDLS, CDR2 YYNGEE. The CDR3: CASSPGTGTNNEQFF. For the CDR3, the DNA is TGTGCCAGCAGCCCTGGGACAGGGACGAACAATGAGCAGTTCTTC. Drawing the rest from reference TRBV9 and TRBJ2-1, the complete variable domain is DSGVTQTPKHLITATGQRVTLRCSPRSGDLSVYWYQQSLDQGLQFLIQYYNGEERAKGNILERFSAQQFPDLHSELNLSSLELGDSALYFCASSPGTGTNNEQFFGPGTRLTVL.

In its sample, this clonotype was seen many times. V usage is TRBV7-2 and J usage is TRBJ2-4; tentatively, D is TRBD1 (7 bases). The CDR3 has 15 amino acids. V was pared by 5 bases and J by 1 base, with 12 bases between. Germline CDR1 is SGHTA and CDR2 is FQGNSA. The DNA of the CDR3 is TGTGCCAGCAGCGCCAGGGGGAGGGCCAAAAACATTCAGTACTTC. The encoded protein is CASSARGRAKNIQYF.

At least ten counts were recorded for this clonotype. The rearrangement joins TRBV29-1 to TRBJ2-7, with D unclear. V was clipped by 1 base and J by 3 bases, with 4 bases between them. This CDR3 has 11 residues. Germline loops: CDR1 SQVTM, CDR2 ANQGSEA. The CDR3 here is CSVEVIYEQYF. The CDR3 region has the DNA TGCAGCGTTGAAGTCATCTACGAGCAGTACTTC.

About this clonotype itself: Given a much more abundant clone one base away, this may be a read error. This sequence joins TRBV5-1 and TRBJ2-3; D tentatively reads TRBD1 or TRBD2 (6 bases each). This CDR3 is 15 amino acids long. Germline CDR1 and CDR2: SGHRS and YFSETQ. V lost 7 bases and J lost 2, with 17 bases in between. CDR3 coding DNA: TGCGCCAGCCGCCTAGAGGGGGACTCCACAGATACGCAGTATTTT. Protein product: CASRLEGDSTDTQYF.

The rearrangement joins TRBV7-2 to TRBJ2-1, with D tentatively TRBD1 or TRBD2 (5 bases each). From germline, CDR1 is SGHTA and CDR2 FQGNSA. Trimming stripped 7 bases from V and 2 bases from J, with 12 bases between. This CDR3 has 14 residues. The CDR3 region has the DNA TGTGCCAGCACCATGGGGGTGGCCTACAATGAGCAGTTCTTC. Residues: CASTMGVAYNEQFF.

This clonotype came up many times. The chain is built from TRBV5-1 and TRBJ2-5, with 10 bases fitting TRBD2. With V trimmed by 4 bases and J by 5 bases, 8 bases remained unmatched. Looked up from germline, CDR1 is SGHRS and CDR2 is YFSETQ. The CDR3 contains 15 residues. The CDR3 is CASSRYLAGDETQYF. DNA for the CDR3: TGCGCCAGCAGCAGGTACCTAGCGGGGGATGAGACCCAGTACTTC.

This clonotype was seen more than once but under ten times. The rearrangement links TRBV13 to TRBJ2-1; 9 bases line up with TRBD2. V shed 4 bases and J 4 bases; nucleotides not matched to a gene: 14. Per germline, CDR1 PRHDT and CDR2 FYEKMQ (reference sequence). There are 18 residues in the CDR3. This CDR3 is CASSSPRGGGARYNEQFF. The CDR3 bases are TGTGCCAGCAGCTCCCCCCGTGGCGGGGGGGCAAGGTACAATGAGCAGTTCTTC. The whole variable domain, filled in from reference TRBV13 and TRBJ2-1, reads AAGVIQSPRHLIKEKRETATLKCYPIPRHDTVYWYQQGPGQDPQFLISFYEKMQSDKGSIPDRFSAQQFSDYHSELNMSSLELGDSALYFCASSSPRGGGARYNEQFFGPGTRLTVL.

The table lists this clonotype with many counts. V gene TRBV7-9 combines with J gene TRBJ1-5, with D unclear. Between the trimmed V and J ends, which lost 7 bases and 5 bases, there was a span of 12 bases. CDR3 length: 13 residues. The germline V gene has CDR1 SEHNR and CDR2 FQNEAQ (reference sequence). The CDR3 reads CASTPQADQPQHF. CDR3 in DNA: TGTGCCAGCACCCCTCAGGCGGATCAGCCCCAGCATTTT. Full variable domain (outside the CDR3, taken from reference TRBV7-9 and TRBJ1-5): DTGVSQNPRHKITKRGQNVTFRCDPISEHNRLYWYRQTLGQGPEFLTYFQNEAQLEKSRLLSDRFSAERPKGSFSTLEIQRTEQGDSAMYLCASTPQADQPQHFGDGTRLSIL.

This clonotype was seen ten or more times. The rearrangement uses TRBV28 and TRBJ2-7, with D perhaps being TRBD1 or TRBD2 (5 bases each). Trimming took 5 bases from V and 3 from J, leaving 11 bases between them. This CDR3 is 13 amino acids long. Germline CDR1 and CDR2: MDHEN and SYDVKM. The CDR3 DNA reads TGTGCCAGCAGTCGTGGGACGTTCTACGAGCAGTACTTC. As protein: CASSRGTFYEQYF.

This chain links TRBV11-2 with TRBJ2-5, with a weak D call TRBD2 (6 bases). CDR3 length: 15 amino acids. Germline V CDR1 and CDR2: SGHAT, FQNNGV. Trimming shortened V by 6 bases and J by 4 bases, and 18 bases separated the two germline ends. This CDR3 reads CASRRAGPTGETQYF. The CDR3 DNA reads as TGTGCCAGCAGACGTGCGGGACCAACCGGAGAGACCCAGTACTTC.

V is TRBV20-1 and J is TRBJ2-3; D is unclear. V was clipped by 6 bases and J by 5 bases, with 12 bases between them. Germline loops: CDR1 DFQATT, CDR2 SNEGSKA (reference sequence). The length of the CDR3 is 12 residues. The CDR3 loop is CSAPLYEDTQYF. The CDR3, as DNA: TGCAGTGCCCCCCTGTACGAAGATACGCAGTATTTT.

This clonotype was seen many times. The chain is built from TRBV7-9 and TRBJ2-7; 9 nucleotides match TRBD1. J lost 5 bases, V lost 3 bases, and 2 bases had no gene match. The CDR3 has 13 amino acids. The V gene's germline CDR1 is SEHNR and CDR2 FQNEAQ (reference sequence). The CDR3 loop reads CASSFRDRDEQYF. CDR3 DNA sequence: TGTGCCAGCAGCTTCCGGGACAGGGACGAGCAGTACTTC. Supplemented by reference TRBV7-9 and TRBJ2-7, the full variable domain reads DTGVSQNPRHKITKRGQNVTFRCDPISEHNRLYWYRQTLGQGPEFLTYFQNEAQLEKSRLLSDRFSAERPKGSFSTLEIQRTEQGDSAMYLCASSFRDRDEQYFGPGTRLTVT.

This clonotype came up many times. The rearrangement uses TRBV7-2 and TRBJ1-2, with 9 bases lining up with TRBD1. This CDR3 comprises 13 residues. Trimming at V came to 7 bases and at J to 6 bases, leaving 6 bases not matched to a gene. Germline V gene sequence: CDR1 SGHTA, CDR2 FQGNSA. CDR3: CASTEQGAHGYTF. The CDR3 region has the DNA TGTGCCAGCACCGAACAGGGGGCCCATGGCTACACCTTC.

This clonotype came up many times. The chain joins TRBV5-1 to TRBJ2-7, with a possible D match to TRBD1 (6 bases). Per germline, CDR1 SGHRS and CDR2 YFSETQ. Trimming cost V 3 bases and J 3 bases, with 10 bases left between them. The CDR3 covers 13 residues. CDR3 DNA sequence: TGCGCCAGCAGCTGGACAGCAAACTACGAGCAGTACTTC. Amino acids: CASSWTANYEQYF.

The rearrangement uses TRBV27 and TRBJ2-6; D is possibly TRBD2 (7 bases). V lost 2 bases and J lost 0, with 14 bases in between. CDR1 and CDR2 from the germline V gene are MNHEY and SMNVEV (reference sequence). The CDR3 length is 18 residues. As DNA, the CDR3 is TGTGCCAGCAGTTTACGGGGGGCCCTTAGCTCTGGGGCCAACGTCCTGACTTTC. Translated: CASSLRGALSSGANVLTF. Full variable domain (remainder filled in from reference TRBV27 and TRBJ2-6): EAQVTQNPRYLITVTGKKLTVTCSQNMNHEYMSWYRQDPGLGLRQIYYSMNVEVTDKGDVPEGYKVSRKEKRNFPLILESPSPNQTSLYFCASSLRGALSSGANVLTFGAGSRLTVL.

This clonotype was found many times. Germline and junction disagree at one end, which may indicate a read error. V gene TRBV29-1 combines with J gene TRBJ2-7; D possibly corresponds to TRBD2 (7 bases). Looked up from germline, CDR1 is SQVTM and CDR2 is ANQGSEA. This CDR3 has 13 residues. CDR3 in amino acids: CIVQGRVSYEQYF. CDR3 nucleotides: TGCATCGTTCAGGGGAGGGTATCCTACGAGCAGTACTTC.